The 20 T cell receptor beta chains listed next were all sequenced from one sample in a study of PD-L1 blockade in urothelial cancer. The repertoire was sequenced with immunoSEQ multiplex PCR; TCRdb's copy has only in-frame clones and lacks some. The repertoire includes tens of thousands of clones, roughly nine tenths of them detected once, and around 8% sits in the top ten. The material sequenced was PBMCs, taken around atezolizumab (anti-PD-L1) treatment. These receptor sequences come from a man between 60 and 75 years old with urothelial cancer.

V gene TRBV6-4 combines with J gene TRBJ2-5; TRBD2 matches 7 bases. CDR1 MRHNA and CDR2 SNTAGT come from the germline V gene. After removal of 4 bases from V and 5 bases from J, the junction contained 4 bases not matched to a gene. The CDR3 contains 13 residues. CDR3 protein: CASSATSRETQYF. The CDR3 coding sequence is TGTGCCAGCAGTGCGACTAGCAGGGAGACCCAGTACTTC.

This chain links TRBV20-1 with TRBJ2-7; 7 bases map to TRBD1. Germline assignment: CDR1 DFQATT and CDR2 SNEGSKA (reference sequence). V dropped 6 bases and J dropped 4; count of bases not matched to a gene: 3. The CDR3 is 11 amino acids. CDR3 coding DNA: TGCAGTGCGCCGGGACAGTACGAGCAGTACTTC. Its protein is CSAPGQYEQYF.

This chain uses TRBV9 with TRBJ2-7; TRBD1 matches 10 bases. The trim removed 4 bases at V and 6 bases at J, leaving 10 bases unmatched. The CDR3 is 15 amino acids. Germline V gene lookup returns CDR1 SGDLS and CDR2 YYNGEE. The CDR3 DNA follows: TGTGCCAGCAGCCAACAAATGACAGGGGGCGGCGAGCAGTACTTC. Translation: CASSQQMTGGGEQYF.

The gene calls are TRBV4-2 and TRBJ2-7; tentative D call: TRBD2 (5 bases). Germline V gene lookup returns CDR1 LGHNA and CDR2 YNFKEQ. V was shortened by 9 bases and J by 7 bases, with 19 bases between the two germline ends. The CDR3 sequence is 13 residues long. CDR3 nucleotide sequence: TGTGCCAGTAAACGGGGTGCACAAGGGGAGCAGTACTTC. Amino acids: CASKRGAQGEQYF.

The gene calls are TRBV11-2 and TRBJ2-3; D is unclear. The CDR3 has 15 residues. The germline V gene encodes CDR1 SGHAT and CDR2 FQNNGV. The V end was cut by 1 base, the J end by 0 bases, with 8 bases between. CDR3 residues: CASSLGSTSTDTQYF. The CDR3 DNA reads TGTGCCAGCAGCTTAGGGAGCACGAGCACAGATACGCAGTATTTT.

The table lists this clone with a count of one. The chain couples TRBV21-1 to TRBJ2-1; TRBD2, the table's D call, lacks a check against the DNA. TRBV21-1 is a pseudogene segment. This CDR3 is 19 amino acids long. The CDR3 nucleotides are TGTGCCAGCAGCATAAGAGCGGGGGGCCTCTCCGGTAGCTACAATGAGCAGTTCTTC. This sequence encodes CASSIRAGGLSGSYNEQFF.

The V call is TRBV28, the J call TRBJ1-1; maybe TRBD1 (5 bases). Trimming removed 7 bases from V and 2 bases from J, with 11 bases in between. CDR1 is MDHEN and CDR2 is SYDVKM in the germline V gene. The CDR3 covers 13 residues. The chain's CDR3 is CASIETVNTEAFF. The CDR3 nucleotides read TGTGCCAGCATTGAGACAGTCAACACTGAAGCTTTCTTT.

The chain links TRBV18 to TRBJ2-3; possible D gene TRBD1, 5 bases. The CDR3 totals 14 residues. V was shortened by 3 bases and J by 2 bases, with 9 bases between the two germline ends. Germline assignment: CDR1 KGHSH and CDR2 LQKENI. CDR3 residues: CASSPGRATDTQYF. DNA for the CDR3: TGTGCCAGCTCACCTGGCAGGGCCACAGATACGCAGTATTTT.

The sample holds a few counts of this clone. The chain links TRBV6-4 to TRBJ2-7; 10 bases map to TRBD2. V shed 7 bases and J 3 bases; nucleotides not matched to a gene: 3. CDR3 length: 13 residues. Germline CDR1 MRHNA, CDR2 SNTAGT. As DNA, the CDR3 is TGTGCCAGCAACGGGACTAGCGACTACGAGCAGTACTTC. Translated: CASNGTSDYEQYF.

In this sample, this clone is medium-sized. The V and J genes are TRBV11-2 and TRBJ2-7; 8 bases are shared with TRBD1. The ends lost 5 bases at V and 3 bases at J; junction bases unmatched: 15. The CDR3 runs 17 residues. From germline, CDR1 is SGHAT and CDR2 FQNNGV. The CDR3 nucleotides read TGTGCCAGCAGCCCGCGTATTAGGACAGGGACGTTCTACGAGCAGTACTTC. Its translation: CASSPRIRTGTFYEQYF.

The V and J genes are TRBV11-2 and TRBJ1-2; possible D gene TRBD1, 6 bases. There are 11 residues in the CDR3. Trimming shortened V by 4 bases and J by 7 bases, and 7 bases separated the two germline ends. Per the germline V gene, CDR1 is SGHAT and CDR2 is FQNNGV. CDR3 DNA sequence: TGTGCCAGCAGCTCAGGGGTTGGCTACACCTTC. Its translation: CASSSGVGYTF.

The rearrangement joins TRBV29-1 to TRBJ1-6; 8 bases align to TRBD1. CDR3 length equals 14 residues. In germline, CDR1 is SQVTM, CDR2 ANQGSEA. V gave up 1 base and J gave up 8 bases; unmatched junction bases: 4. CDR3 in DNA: TGCAGCGTTGAAGGACAGGGGACGGATTCACCCCTCCACTTT. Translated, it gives CSVEGQGTDSPLHF.

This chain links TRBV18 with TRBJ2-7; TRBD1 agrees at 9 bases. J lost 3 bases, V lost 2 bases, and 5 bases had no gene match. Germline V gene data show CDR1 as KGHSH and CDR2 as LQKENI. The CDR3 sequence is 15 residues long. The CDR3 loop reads CASSPGTGSFYEQYF. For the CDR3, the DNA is TGTGCCAGCTCACCAGGGACAGGGTCTTTCTACGAGCAGTACTTC.

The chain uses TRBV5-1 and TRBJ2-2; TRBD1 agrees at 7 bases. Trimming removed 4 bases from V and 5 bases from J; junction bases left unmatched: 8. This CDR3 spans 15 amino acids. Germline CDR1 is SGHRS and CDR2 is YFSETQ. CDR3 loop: CASSRGQGDTGELFF. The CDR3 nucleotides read TGCGCCAGCAGCCGTGGGCAGGGGGATACCGGGGAGCTGTTTTTT.

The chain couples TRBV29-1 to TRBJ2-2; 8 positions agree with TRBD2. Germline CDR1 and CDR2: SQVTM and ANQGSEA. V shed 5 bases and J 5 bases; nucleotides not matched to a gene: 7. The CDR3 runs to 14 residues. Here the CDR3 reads CSVSGTRSTGELFF. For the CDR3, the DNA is TGCAGCGTTTCCGGGACTAGATCAACCGGGGAGCTGTTTTTT.

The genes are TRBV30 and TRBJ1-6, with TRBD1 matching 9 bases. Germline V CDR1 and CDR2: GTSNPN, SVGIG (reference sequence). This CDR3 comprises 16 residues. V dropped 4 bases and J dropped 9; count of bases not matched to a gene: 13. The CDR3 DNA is TGTGCCTGGAATAGGGACCGGGACAGGGTTTTTTCACCCCTCCACTTT. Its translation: CAWNRDRDRVFSPLHF. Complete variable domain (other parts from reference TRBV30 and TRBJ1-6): SQTIHQWPATLVQPVGSPLSLECTVEGTSNPNLYWYRQAAGRGLQLLFYSVGIGQISSEVPQNLSASRPQDRQFILSSKKLLLSDSGFYLCAWNRDRDRVFSPLHFGNGTRLTVT.

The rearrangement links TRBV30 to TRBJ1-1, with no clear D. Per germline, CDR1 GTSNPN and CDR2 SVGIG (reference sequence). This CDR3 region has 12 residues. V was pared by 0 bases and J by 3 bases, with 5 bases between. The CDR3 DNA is TGTGCCTGGAGTGTACCGGACACTGAAGCTTTCTTT. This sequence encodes CAWSVPDTEAFF.

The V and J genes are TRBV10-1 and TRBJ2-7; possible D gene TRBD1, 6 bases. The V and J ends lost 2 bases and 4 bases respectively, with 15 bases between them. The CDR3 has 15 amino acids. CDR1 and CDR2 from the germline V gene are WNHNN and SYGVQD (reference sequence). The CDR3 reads CASSELKGRGYEQYF. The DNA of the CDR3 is TGCGCCAGCAGTGAGCTAAAGGGCAGGGGTTACGAGCAGTACTTC.

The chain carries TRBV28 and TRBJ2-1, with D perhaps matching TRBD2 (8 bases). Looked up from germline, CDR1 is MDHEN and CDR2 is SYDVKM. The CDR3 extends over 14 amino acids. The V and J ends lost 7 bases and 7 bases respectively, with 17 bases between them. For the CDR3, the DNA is TGTGCCAGCACCGACAGGGCGGGGGGAAATGAGCAGTTCTTC. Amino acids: CASTDRAGGNEQFF.

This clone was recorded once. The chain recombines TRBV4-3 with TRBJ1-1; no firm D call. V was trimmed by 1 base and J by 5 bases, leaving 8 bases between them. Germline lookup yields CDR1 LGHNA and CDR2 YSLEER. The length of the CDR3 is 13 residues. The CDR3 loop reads CASSQGAETEAFF. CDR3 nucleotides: TGCGCCAGCAGCCAAGGAGCGGAGACTGAAGCTTTCTTT.